These 29 T cell receptor beta chains share one sample of origin, sequenced in a study of monozygotic twins with inflammatory bowel disease. TCRdb re-called the 5' RACE reads and catalogs CDR3 proteins one per entry, DNA excluded. Its table records 80,000 or so distinct CDR3 sequences. Sequenced material: blood. Source of these receptors: a human donor with ulcerative colitis or Crohn's disease, or a healthy co-twin of an affected twin (not recorded which).

The chain employs TRBV5-1 and TRBJ2-4; TCRdb gives TRBD1 as the D gene, but with no DNA this cannot be confirmed. The CDR3 is 17 amino acids. Germline CDR1 SGHRS, CDR2 YFSETQ. CDR3: CASSHEEGQLAKNMQYF. The complete variable domain, with remaining parts taken from reference TRBV5-1 and TRBJ2-4, reads KAGVTQTPRYLIKTRGQQVTLSCSPISGHRSVSWYQQTPGQGLQFLFEYFSETQRNKGNFPGRFSGRQFSNSRSEMNVSTLELGDSALYLCASSHEEGQLAKNMQYFGAGTRLSVL.

This chain joins TRBV11-2 and TRBJ2-5. This CDR3 has 12 amino acids. Germline assignment: CDR1 SGHAT and CDR2 FQNNGV. The CDR3 sequence: CASSLRAETQYF.

The chain combines TRBV27 with TRBJ2-5; the D gene TCRdb calls, TRBD1, cannot be checked with no DNA. The CDR3 covers 14 residues. CDR1 and CDR2 from the germline V gene are MNHEY and SMNVEV (reference sequence). The CDR3 here is CASSPRQRKETQYF.

The chain has TRBV12-3 or TRBV12-4 and TRBJ1-2; lacking DNA, the TRBD1 call made by TCRdb goes unchecked. This CDR3 contains 11 residues. The CDR3 sequence is CASLAGAGYTF.

The chain recombines TRBV20-1 with TRBJ2-7; the D call of TRBD1 rests on TCRdb alone, since no DNA is present to check it. This CDR3 has 14 residues. Germline values: CDR1 DFQATT, CDR2 SNEGSKA (reference sequence). CDR3 protein: CSTYREKGPYEQYF.

The chain carries TRBV20-1 and TRBJ1-1. The CDR3 contains 13 residues. Germline V gene data show CDR1 as DFQATT and CDR2 as SNEGSKA (reference sequence). This CDR3 reads CSARGSSVTEAFF.

The rearrangement uses TRBV7-2 and TRBJ2-5; lacking DNA, the TRBD2 call made by TCRdb goes unchecked. CDR1 is SGHTA and CDR2 is FQGNSA in the germline V gene. This CDR3 contains 17 residues. The CDR3 region is CASSLIVLAGAQETQYF.

The gene calls are TRBV7-6 and TRBJ1-2; TCRdb calls TRBD1, which cannot be checked without DNA. The germline V gene encodes CDR1 SGHVS and CDR2 FNYEAQ. The CDR3 is 15 amino acids. The CDR3 is CASSLGYTGRYGYTF.

The V call is TRBV20-1, the J call TRBJ1-5. Germline lookup yields CDR1 DFQATT and CDR2 SNEGSKA (reference sequence). This CDR3 is 12 amino acids long. CDR3 amino acids: CSAIIQNQPQHF.

The chain uses TRBV7-8 and TRBJ1-5; TCRdb proposes TRBD1, but this gene call is untestable without DNA. This CDR3 is built from 14 residues. The germline V gene encodes CDR1 SGHVS and CDR2 FQNEAQ. The CDR3 sequence is CASSSGGARSPQHF.

The chain has TRBV12-3 or TRBV12-4 and TRBJ2-6; TCRdb picks TRBD1, but there is no DNA to check that call. CDR3 length equals 15 residues. The CDR3 loop is CASSWTGVGANVLTF.

The CDR3 protein is CASSLIQNPLSYTF. The V gene is TRBV12-3 or TRBV12-4, the J gene TRBJ1-2; with no DNA, the TCRdb D assignment of TRBD1 cannot be verified. The CDR3 has 14 residues.

The V call is TRBV7-2, the J call TRBJ1-1. The V gene's germline CDR1 is SGHTA and CDR2 FQGNSA. The CDR3 consists of 13 residues. CDR3 region: CASSLMRATEAFF.

V usage is TRBV20-1 and J usage is TRBJ2-3; the TCRdb call, TRBD1, lacks DNA for checking. The CDR3 length is 14 residues. Per the germline V gene, CDR1 is DFQATT and CDR2 is SNEGSKA (reference sequence). This chain's CDR3 is CSARRGGSADTQYF.

The gene calls are TRBV5-6 and TRBJ2-3. The CDR3 extends over 16 amino acids. Germline V gene lookup returns CDR1 SGHDT and CDR2 YYEEEE. This chain's CDR3 is CASNLVGVAARRTQYF.

The chain carries TRBV5-1 and TRBJ2-3; TCRdb gives TRBD1 as the D gene, but with no DNA this cannot be confirmed. Germline V gives CDR1 SGHRS, CDR2 YFSETQ. CDR3 length: 15 amino acids. The CDR3 is CASSFPDRSTDTQYF.

The rearrangement uses TRBV29-1 and TRBJ2-7; lacking DNA, the TRBD1 call made by TCRdb goes unchecked. Germline lookup yields CDR1 SQVTM and CDR2 ANQGSEA. The CDR3 is 13 residues long. CDR3 region: CSVVAGQGTRQYF.

This sequence joins TRBV5-1 and TRBJ1-5; TCRdb calls TRBD1, which cannot be checked without DNA. The CDR3 covers 16 residues. Germline V gene lookup returns CDR1 SGHRS and CDR2 YFSETQ. CDR3 loop: CASSLDHRGSGQPQHF.

V gene TRBV9 combines with J gene TRBJ1-1. This CDR3 is built from 13 residues. Germline V lookup: CDR1 SGDLS, CDR2 YYNGEE. This CDR3 reads CASSVDTSTEAFF.

The chain recombines TRBV6-2 or TRBV6-3 with TRBJ2-1; no DNA is available, so the TRBD1 call from TCRdb remains unchecked. Germline CDR1 and CDR2: MNHEY and SVGEGT. CDR3 size: 17 residues. The CDR3 loop is CASSYPSVGRSANEQFF.

The chain carries TRBV5-1 and TRBJ1-1. The germline V gene encodes CDR1 SGHRS and CDR2 YFSETQ. CDR3 size: 13 residues. This chain's CDR3 is CASNMAVNTEAFF.

The CDR3 reads CASTLGGGDGYTF. J is TRBJ1-2 and V is TRBV12-3 or TRBV12-4; checking the TCRdb D call of TRBD1 is not possible without DNA. There are 13 residues in the CDR3.

The chain uses TRBV3-1 and TRBJ1-5; as DNA is missing, the TRBD1 call by TCRdb cannot be tested. CDR3 length: 13 residues. CDR1 is LGHDT and CDR2 is YNNKEL in the germline V gene (reference sequence). The CDR3 protein is CASSQVSLGPQHF.

This rearrangement joins TRBV18 to TRBJ2-1; TCRdb designates TRBD2, a call that cannot be tested without DNA. The CDR3 is 14 residues long. Germline loops: CDR1 KGHSH, CDR2 LQKENI. The CDR3 loop is CATRAGARLNEQFF.

The rearrangement links TRBV5-1 to TRBJ2-1; the TCRdb call, TRBD1, lacks DNA for checking. This CDR3 region has 14 residues. Germline V gene sequence: CDR1 SGHRS, CDR2 YFSETQ. CDR3 residues: CASSGEVSGSEQFF.

CDR3 residues: CASSAGFLGVGELFF. The chain recombines TRBV3-1 with TRBJ2-2; TCRdb outputs TRBD1, but without DNA this stays unchecked. Germline assignment: CDR1 LGHDT and CDR2 YNNKEL (reference sequence). The CDR3 extends over 15 amino acids.

This chain connects TRBV14 to TRBJ1-2; TCRdb reports TRBD1, a call that lacks DNA to check it against. In germline, CDR1 is SGHDN, CDR2 FVKESK. The CDR3 length is 12 residues. CDR3: CASSPSGDGYTF.

The V call is TRBV20-1, the J call TRBJ1-1; TCRdb gives TRBD1 as the D gene, but with no DNA this cannot be confirmed. Germline V gives CDR1 DFQATT, CDR2 SNEGSKA (reference sequence). The CDR3 is 13 residues long. The CDR3 here is CSATGSGDTEAFF.

The chain links TRBV7-2 to TRBJ1-5; TCRdb designates TRBD1, a call that cannot be tested without DNA. From germline, CDR1 is SGHTA and CDR2 FQGNSA. The CDR3 loop spans 16 amino acids. The chain's CDR3 is CASSLVGTGNNQPQHF.